Listed here is a single T cell receptor beta chain. The antigen remains unidentified. The PCR was carried out with 60 Vbeta primers and 13 Jbeta primers. This table comes from immunoSEQ multiplex PCR, and its TCRdb copy is limited to in-frame clones, with some not included. The sample lists around 94,000 clones; roughly three fifths were seen once. The data are from a study of cytomegalovirus exposure and HLA in healthy donors. The study's findings and limits: A reported reduction in N-insertions relative to the roughly 710-donor mean was seen in an Asian-associated ancestry cluster in a later analysis.

V gave up 5 bases and J gave up 5 bases; unmatched junction bases: 15. CDR3 length: 18 residues. Germline CDR1 and CDR2: SEHNR and FQNEAQ (reference sequence). This chain links TRBV7-9 with TRBJ2-5, with 12 bases aligning to TRBD1. This clonotype was obtained from a human donor in good health. What was sequenced was PBMCs. The DNA of the CDR3 is TGTGCCAGCAGCCGTCCGGCTGCCGGGACAGGGGGCCGGGAGACCCAGTACTTC. Its translation: CASSRPAAGTGGRETQYF.